These 24 T cell receptor beta chains share one sample of origin, sequenced in a study of shared clonotypes between healthy human individuals. The protocol was immunoSEQ multiplex PCR, while the TCRdb copy is restricted to in-frame clones and leaves out a portion. The sample records 180,000 or so clones, just under 95% being singletons. Sequencing was done on a sample of naive CD4+ T cells sorted from blood. Indicated subset: CD45RA+ positively selected. Receptor source: a woman between 25 and 40 years old in good health.

The chain recombines TRBV5-1 with TRBJ2-7; maybe TRBD1 (5 bases). From germline, CDR1 is SGHRS and CDR2 YFSETQ. V dropped 4 bases and J dropped 2 bases, with 7 bases sitting between them. CDR3 size: 12 residues. In DNA, the CDR3 is TGCGCCAGCAGCACAGGTGCCTACGAGCAGTACTTC. This gives the protein CASSTGAYEQYF. The full variable domain, completed using reference TRBV5-1 and TRBJ2-7, is KAGVTQTPRYLIKTRGQQVTLSCSPISGHRSVSWYQQTPGQGLQFLFEYFSETQRNKGNFPGRFSGRQFSNSRSEMNVSTLELGDSALYLCASSTGAYEQYFGPGTRLTVT.

The chain couples TRBV5-5 to TRBJ1-1; D unresolved. Looked up from germline, CDR1 is SGHKS and CDR2 is YYEKEE (reference sequence). The CDR3 has 15 amino acids. The V end lost 1 base, the J end lost 4 bases, and 14 bases lay between the germline ends. The CDR3 sequence is CASSLYWVGSTEAFF. CDR3 coding DNA: TGTGCCAGCAGCTTGTATTGGGTTGGGTCCACTGAAGCTTTCTTT. Looking up the rest from reference TRBV5-5 and TRBJ1-1 gives the full variable domain: DAGVTQSPTHLIKTRGQQVTLRCSPISGHKSVSWYQQVLGQGPQFIFQYYEKEERGRGNFPDRFSARQFPNYSSELNVNALLLGDSALYLCASSLYWVGSTEAFFGQGTRLTVV.

The chain carries TRBV7-8 and TRBJ2-6; D remains unclear. Trimming pared 5 bases from V and 0 bases from J, leaving 8 bases between. The CDR3 contains 15 residues. The germline gives CDR1 SGHVS, CDR2 FQNEAQ. CDR3 residues: CASSHVISGANVLTF. In nucleotides, the CDR3 is TGTGCCAGCAGCCATGTGATCTCTGGGGCCAACGTCCTGACTTTC. The variable domain in full, completed from reference TRBV7-8 and TRBJ2-6, reads GAGVSQSPRYKVAKRGQDVALRCDPISGHVSLFWYQQALGQGPEFLTYFQNEAQLDKSGLPSDRFFAERPEGSVSTLKIQRTQQEDSAVYLCASSHVISGANVLTFGAGSRLTVL.

This CDR3 is CASRYDRVTYEQYF. Here the CDR3 DNA reads TGTGCCAGCAGGTACGACAGGGTTACCTACGAGCAGTACTTC. The V gene is TRBV7-2, the J gene TRBJ2-7; 7 bases fit TRBD1. J was trimmed by 2 bases and V by 6 bases; bases with no gene match: 7. The CDR3 covers 14 residues. The germline gives CDR1 SGHTA, CDR2 FQGNSA.

The chain carries TRBV11-2 and TRBJ1-4; D possibly corresponds to TRBD1 (5 bases). The CDR3 sequence is 16 residues long. V gave up 3 bases and J gave up 8 bases, with 19 bases separating them. The germline gives CDR1 SGHAT, CDR2 FQNNGV. The CDR3 DNA sequence: TGTGCCAGCAGCTTGCAGGGAGGTATCGGACGGGAAAAACTGTTTTTT. This translates into CASSLQGGIGREKLFF.

CDR3 in DNA: TGCGCCAGCAGCTCCGGGACAGGGAGCTACGAGCAGTACTTC. It specifies CASSSGTGSYEQYF. The chain has TRBV5-1 and TRBJ2-5, with 9 bases lining up with TRBD1. The J call may be incorrect, as the DNA end agrees better with TRBJ2-7. Germline lookup yields CDR1 SGHRS and CDR2 YFSETQ. This CDR3 spans 14 amino acids.

The genes are TRBV9 and TRBJ2-3; D is possibly TRBD2 (5 bases). Germline loops: CDR1 SGDLS, CDR2 YYNGEE. This CDR3 contains 13 residues. Trimming left V 0 bases short and J 11 bases short, with 13 bases between. The DNA of the CDR3 is TGTGCCAGCAGCGTAGTAACCACCGAGGGGCAGTATTTT. The encoded protein is CASSVVTTEGQYF. The full variable domain, with the rest looked up from reference TRBV9 and TRBJ2-3, is DSGVTQTPKHLITATGQRVTLRCSPRSGDLSVYWYQQSLDQGLQFLIQYYNGEERAKGNILERFSAQQFPDLHSELNLSSLELGDSALYFCASSVVTTEGQYFGPGTRLTVL.

The genes are TRBV4-1 and TRBJ1-4, with a possible D match to TRBD1 (6 bases). The ends were cut back, 4 bases at V and 4 bases at J, with 10 bases in the middle. CDR1 MGHRA and CDR2 YSYEKL come from the germline V gene. The CDR3 is made up of 14 amino acids. DNA for the CDR3: TGCGCCAGCAGCCGCAAGGGGGATAATGAAAAACTGTTTTTT. Translated, it gives CASSRKGDNEKLFF.

V gene TRBV5-4 combines with J gene TRBJ2-7, with TRBD1 matching 10 bases. The CDR3 totals 17 residues. Unmatched junction bases numbered 12, after V lost 3 bases and J lost 3 bases. From germline, CDR1 is SGHNT and CDR2 YYREEE (reference sequence). CDR3 nucleotide sequence: TGTGCCAGCAGCTCGGCCCCGGGACAGGGGTCTCTCTACGAGCAGTACTTC. This codes for CASSSAPGQGSLYEQYF.

This clone was counted once. The chain has TRBV9 and TRBJ1-3, with 10 bases aligning to TRBD1. The junction had 3 bases not matched to a gene; V was cut back by 3 bases and J by 3 bases. The V gene's germline CDR1 is SGDLS and CDR2 YYNGEE. This CDR3 region has 15 residues. CDR3: CASSATGGNGNTIYF. In nucleotides, the CDR3 is TGTGCCAGCAGCGCGACAGGGGGCAATGGAAACACCATATATTTT.

This clone was recorded a few times. The chain joins TRBV4-1 to TRBJ1-2, with 8 bases lining up with TRBD1. V shed 3 bases, J shed 4 bases, and the junction held 4 bases outside the gene matches. There are 14 residues in the CDR3. Germline assignment: CDR1 MGHRA and CDR2 YSYEKL. For the CDR3, the DNA is TGCGCCAGCAGCCACACCGGGACAGGCTATGGCTACACCTTC. Amino acid sequence: CASSHTGTGYGYTF.

The rearrangement links TRBV2 to TRBJ1-1, with TRBD1 matching 7 bases. Germline-derived CDR1 and CDR2 are SNHLY and FYNNEI. V lost 6 bases and J lost 4; bases outside the gene matches: 8. This CDR3 has 14 residues. The CDR3 nucleotides are TGTGCCAGCAGGCCCGACAGGGTCGGCACTGAAGCTTTCTTT. Translation: CASRPDRVGTEAFF.

The sample holds one count of this clone. The CDR3 sequence is CASSSSQGRTEAFF. CDR3 in DNA: TGTGCCAGCAGTTCATCACAGGGAAGGACTGAAGCTTTCTTT. The chain combines TRBV2 with TRBJ1-1, with D perhaps TRBD1 (6 bases). Germline V gene data show CDR1 as SNHLY and CDR2 as FYNNEI. The CDR3 extends over 14 amino acids. Trimming took off 5 bases at V and 5 bases at J, with 15 bases between the two ends. Full variable domain (remainder filled in from reference TRBV2 and TRBJ1-1): EPEVTQTPSHQVTQMGQEVILRCVPISNHLYFYWYRQILGQKVEFLVSFYNNEISEKSEIFDDQFSVERPDGSNFTLKIRSTKLEDSAMYFCASSSSQGRTEAFFGQGTRLTVV.

The J gene is TRBJ2-7, the V gene TRBV28, with 7 nucleotides matching TRBD1. CDR1 MDHEN and CDR2 SYDVKM come from the germline V gene. The CDR3 runs 12 residues. V was clipped by 8 bases and J by 6 bases; unmatched bases: 7. CDR3 loop: CASGSRQGEQYF. In DNA, the CDR3 is TGTGCCAGCGGATCCCGACAGGGCGAGCAGTACTTC.

The chain recombines TRBV5-1 with TRBJ1-2; D gene ambiguous. The CDR3 length is 15 residues. Germline V gene lookup returns CDR1 SGHRS and CDR2 YFSETQ. Trimming removed 7 bases from V and 1 base from J, with 17 bases in between. Here the CDR3 DNA reads TGCGCCAGCCGGGTTGCAGGCACAAATAACTATGGCTACACCTTC. Protein sequence: CASRVAGTNNYGYTF.

The rearrangement uses TRBV2 and TRBJ1-5, with 7 bases identical to TRBD1. CDR1 and CDR2 (germline): SNHLY, FYNNEI. With 6 bases clipped from V and 8 bases from J, the junction kept 10 bases outside the gene matches. There are 14 residues in the CDR3. The CDR3 DNA follows: TGTGCCAGCAGGGGGGGCAGGGGGTTGGAGCCCCAGCATTTT. It encodes CASRGGRGLEPQHF.

The chain carries TRBV11-2 and TRBJ1-4; D not resolved. Trimming cost V 0 bases and J 5 bases, with 19 bases left between them. Germline V gene data show CDR1 as SGHAT and CDR2 as FQNNGV. The CDR3 is 18 residues long. CDR3 in amino acids: CASSLEPPFSDGNEKLFF. The CDR3 nucleotides are TGTGCCAGCAGCTTAGAGCCCCCCTTCTCCGATGGGAATGAAAAACTGTTTTTT.

The chain carries TRBV19 and TRBJ1-5, with D tentatively TRBD1 (5 bases). Trimming took off 11 bases at V and 7 bases at J, with 15 bases between the two ends. The V gene's germline CDR1 is LNHDA and CDR2 SQIVND (reference sequence). The CDR3 has 12 amino acids. The CDR3 nucleotides are TGTGCCGCATCGGGGCAGAAACAGCCCCAGCATTTT. Protein: CAASGQKQPQHF.

The rearrangement links TRBV5-1 to TRBJ1-2; no clear D gene. This CDR3 spans 14 amino acids. Germline values: CDR1 SGHRS, CDR2 YFSETQ. V shed 4 bases and J shed 3 bases, with 13 bases lying between them. The DNA for the CDR3 is TGCGCCAGCAGCACCGGGGAGGTCCACTATGGCTACACCTTC. This translates into CASSTGEVHYGYTF.

The chain employs TRBV29-1 and TRBJ1-3; TRBD1 might be the D (6 bases). This CDR3 is 16 amino acids long. From germline, CDR1 is SQVTM and CDR2 ANQGSEA. V lost 4 bases, J lost 5 bases, and 21 bases lay in between. Here the CDR3 reads CSVAARGRRGRNTIYF. Here the CDR3 DNA reads TGCAGCGTTGCCGCCAGGGGCAGGCGGGGCCGAAACACCATATATTTT.

The chain joins TRBV11-2 to TRBJ1-4; the D gene is possibly TRBD1 (5 bases). CDR3 length: 16 amino acids. V was pared by 1 base and J by 0 bases, with 9 bases between. Germline CDR1 SGHAT, CDR2 FQNNGV. The CDR3 coding sequence is TGTGCCAGCAGCTTAGGGCAGACAGCAACTAATGAAAAACTGTTTTTT. Protein product: CASSLGQTATNEKLFF.

The rearrangement joins TRBV4-1 to TRBJ2-5; D not certain. Near its end, the DNA agrees better with TRBJ2-7, so the J call may be wrong. CDR1 and CDR2 (germline): MGHRA, YSYEKL. The CDR3 length is 15 residues. The CDR3 loop reads CASSQDDGSSYEQYF. For the CDR3, the DNA is TGCGCCAGCAGCCAAGATGACGGTAGCTCCTACGAGCAGTACTTC.

The chain is built from TRBV4-1 and TRBJ2-1, with a possible D match to TRBD1 (6 bases). The length of the CDR3 is 16 residues. Germline V lookup: CDR1 MGHRA, CDR2 YSYEKL. V dropped 0 bases and J dropped 8 bases, with 17 bases sitting between them. The CDR3 bases are TGCGCCAGCAGCCAAGATGGGCAGGGGCTGGGTTATGAGCAGTTCTTC. It is translated as CASSQDGQGLGYEQFF.

The chain has TRBV5-1 and TRBJ2-7, with 9 bases fitting TRBD2. The V segment lost 0 bases and the J segment 5 bases; nucleotides outside the gene matches: 6. Germline V gives CDR1 SGHRS, CDR2 YFSETQ. This CDR3 is built from 15 residues. The CDR3: CASSLAPSGINEQYF. The CDR3 DNA reads as TGCGCCAGCAGCTTGGCGCCTAGCGGGATAAACGAGCAGTACTTC. Combining the CDR3 with reference TRBV5-1 and TRBJ2-7 gives the whole variable domain KAGVTQTPRYLIKTRGQQVTLSCSPISGHRSVSWYQQTPGQGLQFLFEYFSETQRNKGNFPGRFSGRQFSNSRSEMNVSTLELGDSALYLCASSLAPSGINEQYFGPGTRLTVT.